This paragraph reports one TCR beta chain. Its specific antigen is unknown. No much larger clonotype is one base removed from it; base qualities were not supplied. CDR1 and CDR2 are read off the germline V gene as MGHDK and SYGVNS. The germline V and J ends show losses of 6 bases and 4 bases respectively, and no gene match explains 7 bases of the junction. CDR3 length: 14 amino acids, cysteine to phenylalanine. The kept DNA is CDR3 alone, 42 bases in frame from the first base. The sample is drawn from a study of early T cells in non-severe SARS-CoV-2 infection (dated by TCRdb to about 2021). Some background on the complete study: Because TCR sequencing was done on bulk RNA from unsorted whole blood, the alpha and beta chains could not be paired.

The study was a case-control design nested within a healthcare worker cohort in London, UK, with weekly nasopharyngeal swab PCR tests and blood sampling. Healthcare workers were recruited between 23 and 31 March 2020, during the week of the UK lockdown, and were followed weekly for up to about 16 weeks. The method behind the library was 5' RACE. For sequencing, a NextSeq 500 was employed. The TCR library protocol attached unique molecular identifiers to individual cDNA molecules to correct for sequencing error and PCR bias. Both TCR alpha and beta chains were sequenced, and tight co-correlation was observed between alpha and beta sequence abundances in each sample. The original pipeline was this. Decombinator V4 was used to annotate TCR sequences for V gene, J gene and CDR3. TCRs were defined as expanded if a significant change between any two time points was detected under a Poisson model with p below 0.0001. TCR abundances were normalised to the total number of TCRs sequenced per sample and were expressed as counts per million. MAIT TCRs were defined by TRAV1-2 paired with TRAJ12, TRAJ20 or TRAJ33, and iNKT TCRs by TRAV10 paired with TRAJ18. A search of VDJdb, accessed on 1 November 2021, was run for TCRs annotated to CMV, EBV and SARS-CoV-2, with TCRs annotated for multiple antigens excluded. Clones were called with MiXCR by TCRdb after fastp trimmed the public reads at Q25, and only in-frame beta chains were retained. Rows are combined by CDR3 protein, so each entry shows the most common genes and DNA. These V and J calls are TCRdb output, not the study's own analysis. The sample has about 58,000 distinct CDR3 sequences on record, approximately 11% of them singletons. The ten biggest clones cover 9.5% to 10% of the sample.

The study at large found these results: VDJdb matching was skewed toward anti-spike CD8 responses and likely underestimated virus-specific expansions by missing private and CD4 specificities.

This clonotype was sampled from an adult who was a healthcare worker with PCR-confirmed SARS-CoV-2 infection or an uninfected control (not recorded which). The chain is encoded by TRBV25-1 joined to TRBJ2-7, and 9 junction bases match TRBD1. Sequencing input: whole blood. DNA sequence: TGTGCCAGCAGCCCCGGGACAGGGTATTACGAGCAGTACTTC. This translates into CASSPGTGYYEQYF.